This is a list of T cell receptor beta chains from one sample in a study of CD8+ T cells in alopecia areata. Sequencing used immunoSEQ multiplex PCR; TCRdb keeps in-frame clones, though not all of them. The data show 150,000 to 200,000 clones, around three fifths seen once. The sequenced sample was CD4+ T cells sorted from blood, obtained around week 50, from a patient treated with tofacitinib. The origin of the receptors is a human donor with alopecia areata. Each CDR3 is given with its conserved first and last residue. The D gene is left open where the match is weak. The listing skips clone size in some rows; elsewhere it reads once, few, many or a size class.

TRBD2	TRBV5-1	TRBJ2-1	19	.	CASSQAGLADMSSYNEQFF	TGCGCCAGCAGCCAAGCGGGACTAGCGGACATGAGCTCCTACAATGAGCAGTTCTTC
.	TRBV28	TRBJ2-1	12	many	CASSLLGNEQFF	TGTGCCAGCAGTTTATTGGGCAATGAGCAGTTCTTC
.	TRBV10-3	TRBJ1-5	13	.	CAISESTGQPQHF	TGTGCCATCAGTGAGTCGACGGGTCAGCCCCAGCATTTT
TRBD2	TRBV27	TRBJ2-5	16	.	CASSLSGTRGFETQYF	TGTGCCAGCAGTTTATCCGGGACTAGGGGCTTTGAGACCCAGTACTTC
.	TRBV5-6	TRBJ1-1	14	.	CASSLPDRNTEAFF	TGTGCCAGCAGCTTACCGGACAGGAACACTGAAGCTTTCTTT
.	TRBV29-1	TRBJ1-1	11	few	CSASMNTEAFF	TGCAGCGCCAGTATGAACACTGAAGCTTTCTTT
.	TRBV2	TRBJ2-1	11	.	CASRAYNEQFF	TGTGCCAGCAGGGCCTACAATGAGCAGTTCTTC
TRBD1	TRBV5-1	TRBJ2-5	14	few	CASFQGAVRETQYF	TGCGCCAGCTTCCAGGGGGCGGTAAGAGAGACCCAGTACTTC
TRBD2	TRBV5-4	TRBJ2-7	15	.	CASSLDGGGVYEQYF	TGTGCCAGCAGCTTGGATGGCGGGGGGGTCTACGAGCAGTACTTC
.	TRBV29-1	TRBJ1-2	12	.	CSVENRNYGYTF	TGCAGCGTTGAAAACAGGAACTATGGCTACACCTTC
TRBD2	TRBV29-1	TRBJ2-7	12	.	CSVRTSSSEQYF	TGCAGCGTTCGGACTAGCTCGTCCGAGCAGTACTTC
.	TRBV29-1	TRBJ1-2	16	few	CSVDSRNQGAVYGYTF	TGCAGCGTCGACTCAAGAAATCAGGGAGCGGTCTATGGCTACACCTTC
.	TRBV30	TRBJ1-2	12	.	CAWSDPSQGYTF	TGTGCCTGGAGTGACCCCAGCCAGGGCTACACCTTC
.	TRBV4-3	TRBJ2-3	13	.	CASSQGEGDTQYF	TGCGCCAGCAGCCAAGGCGAGGGAGATACGCAGTATTTT
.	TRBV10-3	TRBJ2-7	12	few	CAISNTAYEQYF	TGTGCCATCAGTAACACAGCCTACGAGCAGTACTTC
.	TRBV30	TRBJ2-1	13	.	CAWGHRVNNEQFF	TGTGCCTGGGGTCACCGGGTCAACAATGAGCAGTTCTTC
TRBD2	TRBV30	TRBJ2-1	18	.	CAWSPPPRGGSQYNEQFF	TGTGCCTGGAGTCCACCCCCACGCGGGGGGTCACAGTACAATGAGCAGTTCTTC
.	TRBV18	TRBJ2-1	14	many	CASSPFGQAGIQFF	TGTGCCAGCTCACCTTTCGGACAGGCGGGGATTCAGTTCTTC
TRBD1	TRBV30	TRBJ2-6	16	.	CAWEPGQPSGANVLTF	TGTGCCTGGGAACCGGGACAGCCCTCTGGGGCCAACGTCCTGACTTTC
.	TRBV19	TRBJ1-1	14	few	CASWESHGISEAFF	TGTGCCAGCTGGGAGAGCCATGGGATTTCTGAAGCTTTCTTT
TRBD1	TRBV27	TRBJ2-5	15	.	CASSSGTEPQETQYF	TGTGCCAGCAGTTCCGGGACAGAGCCTCAAGAGACCCAGTACTTC
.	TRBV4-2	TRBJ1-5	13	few	CASSQESNQPQHF	TGTGCCAGCAGCCAAGAGTCGAATCAGCCCCAGCATTTT
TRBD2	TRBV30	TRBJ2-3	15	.	CAWRKWGGSSDTQYF	TGTGCCTGGAGGAAGTGGGGGGGTTCTAGTGATACGCAGTATTTT
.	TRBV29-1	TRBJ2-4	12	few	CSVEEQGVIQYF	TGCAGCGTTGAAGAACAGGGCGTCATTCAGTACTTC
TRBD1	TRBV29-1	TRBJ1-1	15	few	CSVVGPDRANTEAFF	TGCAGCGTTGTGGGCCCCGACAGGGCGAACACTGAAGCTTTCTTT
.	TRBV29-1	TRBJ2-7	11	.	CSVAMSYEQYF	TGCAGCGTTGCCATGTCCTACGAGCAGTACTTC
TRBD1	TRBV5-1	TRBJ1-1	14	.	CASTENGQGTEAFF	TGCGCCAGCACCGAGAATGGACAGGGGACTGAAGCTTTCTTT
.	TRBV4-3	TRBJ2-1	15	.	CASSQDTSFSNEQFF	TGCGCCAGCAGCCAAGATACTAGCTTCTCCAATGAGCAGTTCTTC
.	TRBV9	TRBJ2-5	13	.	CASSVGNEETQYF	TGTGCCAGCAGCGTTGGTAATGAAGAGACCCAGTACTTC